This T cell receptor beta chain derives from a study of T cell changes during pregnancy in multiple sclerosis. Produced via immunoSEQ multiplex PCR; TCRdb's table is partial and in-frame only. This sample yields tens of thousands of clones, of which around 92% are seen a single time; over 0.7% belongs to the top ten. Trimming removed 3 bases from V and 4 bases from J, with 12 bases in between. The CDR3 length is 14 residues. CDR1 and CDR2 (germline): MNHNS, SASEGT. The chain employs TRBV6-1 and TRBJ1-2; D is unclear. The clonotype originates from a female donor in good health, enrolled as a control in a pregnancy study. This sample comprised peripheral blood, obtained in the first trimester of pregnancy. The CDR3 here is CASSEQSPSYGYTF. DNA for the CDR3: TGTGCCAGCAGTGAGCAGTCCCCGTCCTATGGCTACACCTTC.